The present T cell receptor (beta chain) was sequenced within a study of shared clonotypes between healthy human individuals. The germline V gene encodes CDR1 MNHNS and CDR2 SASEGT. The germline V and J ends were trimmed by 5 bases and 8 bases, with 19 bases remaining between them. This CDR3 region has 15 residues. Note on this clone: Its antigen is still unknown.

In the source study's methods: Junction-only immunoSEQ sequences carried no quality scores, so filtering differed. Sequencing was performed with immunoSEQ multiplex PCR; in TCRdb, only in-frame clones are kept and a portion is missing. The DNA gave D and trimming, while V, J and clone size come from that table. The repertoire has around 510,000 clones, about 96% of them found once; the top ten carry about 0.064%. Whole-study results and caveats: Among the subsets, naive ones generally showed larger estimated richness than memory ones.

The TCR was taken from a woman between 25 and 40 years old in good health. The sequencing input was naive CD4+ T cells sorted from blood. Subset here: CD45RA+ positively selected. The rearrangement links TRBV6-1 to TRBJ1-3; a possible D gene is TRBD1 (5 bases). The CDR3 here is CASSLLGDLGHTIYF. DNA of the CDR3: TGTGCCAGCAGTCTCTTGGGGGACCTGGGGCACACCATATATTTT.